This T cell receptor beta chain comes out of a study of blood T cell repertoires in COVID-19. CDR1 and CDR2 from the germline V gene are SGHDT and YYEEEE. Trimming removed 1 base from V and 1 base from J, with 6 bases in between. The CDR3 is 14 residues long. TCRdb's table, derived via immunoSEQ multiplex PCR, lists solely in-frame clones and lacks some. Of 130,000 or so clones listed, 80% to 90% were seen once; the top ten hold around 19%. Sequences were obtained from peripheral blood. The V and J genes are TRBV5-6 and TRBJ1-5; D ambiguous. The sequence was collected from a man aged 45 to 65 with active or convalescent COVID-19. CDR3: CASSLSGSNQPQHF. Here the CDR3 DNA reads TGTGCCAGCAGCTTGTCGGGGAGCAATCAGCCCCAGCATTTT.